This record covers a single TCR beta chain. What it binds is unknown. A much larger clone lies one base from this, so it may be a read error. During construction of the library, unique molecular identifiers were attached to individual cDNA molecules for quantitative, reproducible TCR counting. TCRdb reprocessed the RACE reads with MiXCR, giving one entry per CDR3 protein. The repertoire includes more than 65,000 distinct CDR3 sequences, about 9.3% of them detected once, and 1.3% to 1.5% sits in the top ten. This sample stems from a study of human T cells and chemical hapten exposure. Findings of the study overall: TCRs above 1 in 1000 frequency did not change with DPC sensitization.

Sample time point: patch test 1, 2 weeks after DPC sensitization. Stated treatment: therapeutic diphenylcyclopropenone sensitization with weekly scalp DPC. The CDR3 length is 15 residues. CDR1 is KGHSH and CDR2 is LQKENI in the germline V gene. J is TRBJ2-7 and V is TRBV18, with 13 bases matching TRBD2. This TCR was recovered from a woman aged 50 to 60 with alopecia areata. Some clones in this sample may be carry-over from other donors' samples. This sample comprised whole blood, obtained in connection with sensitization to the hapten diphenylcyclopropenone (DPC). The CDR3 bases are TGTGCCAACTCACCTGTCGGACTAGCGGGAGAGGAGCAGTACTTC. Its translation: CANSPVGLAGEEQYF.